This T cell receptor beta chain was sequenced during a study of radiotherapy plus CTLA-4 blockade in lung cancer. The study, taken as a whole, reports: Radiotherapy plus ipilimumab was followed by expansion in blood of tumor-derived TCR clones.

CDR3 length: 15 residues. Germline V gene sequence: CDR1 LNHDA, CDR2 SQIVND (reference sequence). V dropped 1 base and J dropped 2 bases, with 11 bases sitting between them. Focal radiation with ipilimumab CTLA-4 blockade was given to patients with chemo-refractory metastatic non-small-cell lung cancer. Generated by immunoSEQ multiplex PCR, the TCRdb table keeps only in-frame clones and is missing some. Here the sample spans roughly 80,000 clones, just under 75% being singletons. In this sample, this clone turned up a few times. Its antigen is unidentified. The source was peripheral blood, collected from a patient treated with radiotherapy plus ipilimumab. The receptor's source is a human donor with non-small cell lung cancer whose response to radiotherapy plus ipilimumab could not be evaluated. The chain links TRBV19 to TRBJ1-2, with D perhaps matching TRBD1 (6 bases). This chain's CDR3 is CASSIAGGRNYGYTF. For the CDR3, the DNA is TGTGCCAGTAGTATAGCCGGGGGGCGCAACTATGGCTACACCTTC.